This T cell receptor (beta chain) was profiled in a study of T cell repertoires in cytomegalovirus infection. Study background: Peptides in the study included HLA-C-restricted and HLA-B-restricted CMV epitopes. Public TCR beta signatures indicated both CMV infection and matching HLA type.

General study results and limits: Cumulative public TCR beta family frequency identified carriers of CMV plus the relevant HLA. HLA-C-restricted TCR beta clonotypes specific for CMV led the ex vivo response.

Comments on this clonotype: What it binds is not known.

Germline assignment: CDR1 SGHAT and CDR2 FQNNGV. The CDR3 has 13 residues. V was cut by 2 bases and J by 5 bases, with 7 bases left in between. One entry per CDR3 protein, called by TCRdb with MiXCR from the reads. Of hundreds of thousands of distinct CDR3 sequences in the sample, about 33% were seen once. The material was cultured PBMCs, obtained from culture after CMV antigen stimulation. The clonotype originates from a human donor in good health (CMV status not recorded). Some clones in this sample may be carry-over from other donors' samples. This chain links TRBV11-2 with TRBJ1-5; D not resolved. CDR3 in DNA: TGTGCCAGCAGCTTAAGCCTCGATCAGCCCCAGCATTTT. Translated: CASSLSLDQPQHF. Full variable domain (rest looked up from reference TRBV11-2 and TRBJ1-5): EAGVAQSPRYKIIEKRQSVAFWCNPISGHATLYWYQQILGQGPKLLIQFQNNGVVDDSQLPKDRFSAERLKGVDSTLKIQPAKLEDSAVYLCASSLSLDQPQHFGDGTRLSIL.